The clone carrying this T cell receptor beta chain has just a few counts. The record originates from a study of sequential checkpoint blockade in melanoma. Study-wide background: First-line arms were nivolumab then ipilimumab, or the reverse, randomized 1:1. Both treatment sequences were followed by maintenance nivolumab.

The treatment was: randomized to nivolumab then ipilimumab (arm A) or the reverse (arm B). Live CD3+CD8+ CD19− CD56− cells were sorted from PBMCs. V lost 5 bases, J lost 8 bases, and 8 bases stayed unmatched. This CDR3 has 13 residues. From germline, CDR1 is SEHNR and CDR2 FQNEAQ (reference sequence). Libraries were prepared by immunoSEQ multiplex PCR; TCRdb keeps only in-frame clonotypes and omits some of them. This table has around 19,000 clones, roughly four fifths appearing once. This specimen was CD8+ T cells sorted from blood (inferred from file names), taken from a patient given nivolumab and ipilimumab in sequence. The receptor was derived from a human donor with melanoma. The V and J genes are TRBV7-9 and TRBJ1-2; TRBD1 agrees at 7 bases. The CDR3 DNA follows: TGTGCCAGCAGCCCAGACAGGGTGGGAGGCTACACCTTC. This codes for CASSPDRVGGYTF.